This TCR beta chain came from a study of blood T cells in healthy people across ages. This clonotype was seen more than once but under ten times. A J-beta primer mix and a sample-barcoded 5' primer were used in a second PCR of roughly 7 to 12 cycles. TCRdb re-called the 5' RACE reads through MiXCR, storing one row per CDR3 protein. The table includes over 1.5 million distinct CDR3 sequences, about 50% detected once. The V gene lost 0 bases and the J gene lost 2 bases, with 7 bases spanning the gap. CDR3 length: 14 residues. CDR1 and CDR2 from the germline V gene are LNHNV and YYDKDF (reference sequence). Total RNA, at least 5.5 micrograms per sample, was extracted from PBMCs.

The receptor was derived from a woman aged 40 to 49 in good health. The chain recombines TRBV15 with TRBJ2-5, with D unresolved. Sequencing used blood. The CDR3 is CATSREAEQETQYF. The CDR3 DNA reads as TGTGCCACCAGCAGAGAGGCGGAACAAGAGACCCAGTACTTC.